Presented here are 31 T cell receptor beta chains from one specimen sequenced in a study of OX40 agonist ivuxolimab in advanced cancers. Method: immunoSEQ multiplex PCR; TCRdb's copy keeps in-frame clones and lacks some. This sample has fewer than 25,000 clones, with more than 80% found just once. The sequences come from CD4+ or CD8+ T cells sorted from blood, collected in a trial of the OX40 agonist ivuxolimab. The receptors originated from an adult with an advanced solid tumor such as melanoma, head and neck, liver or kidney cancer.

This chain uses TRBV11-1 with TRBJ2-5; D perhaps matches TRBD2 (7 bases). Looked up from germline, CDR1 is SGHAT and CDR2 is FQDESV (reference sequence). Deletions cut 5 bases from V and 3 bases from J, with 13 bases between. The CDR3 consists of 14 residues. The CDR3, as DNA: TGTGCCAGCAGCCCAAAAGGGGGGGAAGAGACCCAGTACTTC. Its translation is CASSPKGGEETQYF.

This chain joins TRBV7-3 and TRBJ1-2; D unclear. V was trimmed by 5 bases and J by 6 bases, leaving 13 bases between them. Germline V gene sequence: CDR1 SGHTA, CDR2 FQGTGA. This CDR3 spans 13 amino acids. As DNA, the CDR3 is TGTGCCAGCAGCCCCCAGAACCAGGATGGCTACACCTTC. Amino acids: CASSPQNQDGYTF.

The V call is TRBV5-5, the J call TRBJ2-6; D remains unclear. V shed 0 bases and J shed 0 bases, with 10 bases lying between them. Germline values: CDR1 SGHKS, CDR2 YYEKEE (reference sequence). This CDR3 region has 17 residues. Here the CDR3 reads CASSLGPNHSGANVLTF. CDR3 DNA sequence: TGTGCCAGCAGCTTGGGGCCGAATCACTCTGGGGCCAACGTCCTGACTTTC.

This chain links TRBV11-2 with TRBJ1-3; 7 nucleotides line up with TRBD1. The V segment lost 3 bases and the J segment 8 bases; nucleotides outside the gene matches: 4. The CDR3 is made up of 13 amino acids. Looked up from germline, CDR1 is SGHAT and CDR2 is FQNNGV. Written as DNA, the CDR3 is TGTGCCAGCAGCTTGCGACAGGGCTACACCATATATTTT. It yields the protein CASSLRQGYTIYF.

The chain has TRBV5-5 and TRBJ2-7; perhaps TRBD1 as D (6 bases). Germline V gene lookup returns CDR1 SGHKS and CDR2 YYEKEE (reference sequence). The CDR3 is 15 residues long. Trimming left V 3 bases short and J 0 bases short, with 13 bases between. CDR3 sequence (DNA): TGTGCCAGCAGCTCCCGGGACACCAGCTCCTACGAGCAGTACTTC. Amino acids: CASSSRDTSSYEQYF. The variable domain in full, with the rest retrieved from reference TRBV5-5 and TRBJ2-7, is DAGVTQSPTHLIKTRGQQVTLRCSPISGHKSVSWYQQVLGQGPQFIFQYYEKEERGRGNFPDRFSARQFPNYSSELNVNALLLGDSALYLCASSSRDTSSYEQYFGPGTRLTVT.

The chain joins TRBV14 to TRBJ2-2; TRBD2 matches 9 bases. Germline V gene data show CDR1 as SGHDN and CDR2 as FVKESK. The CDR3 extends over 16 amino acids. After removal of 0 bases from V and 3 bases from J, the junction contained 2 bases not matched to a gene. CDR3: CASSQELAGDTGELFF. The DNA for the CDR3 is TGTGCCAGCAGCCAAGAGTTAGCGGGAGACACCGGGGAGCTGTTTTTT. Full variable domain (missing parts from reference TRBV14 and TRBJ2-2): EAGVTQFPSHSVIEKGQTVTLRCDPISGHDNLYWYRRVMGKEIKFLLHFVKESKQDESGMPNNRFLAERTGGTYSTLKVQPAELEDSGVYFCASSQELAGDTGELFFGEGSRLTVL.

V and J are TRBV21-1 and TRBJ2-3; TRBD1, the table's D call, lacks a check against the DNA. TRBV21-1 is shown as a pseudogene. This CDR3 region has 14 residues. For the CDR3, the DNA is TGTGCCAGCAGCAAAGATGGCACCCCAGATACGCAGTATTTT. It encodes CASSKDGTPDTQYF.

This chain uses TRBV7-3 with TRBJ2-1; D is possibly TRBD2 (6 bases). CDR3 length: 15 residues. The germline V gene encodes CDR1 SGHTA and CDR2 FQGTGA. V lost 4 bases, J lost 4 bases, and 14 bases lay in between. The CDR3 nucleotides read TGTGCCAGCAGCTCCCGACTAGGATCGTACAATGAGCAGTTCTTC. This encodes CASSSRLGSYNEQFF.

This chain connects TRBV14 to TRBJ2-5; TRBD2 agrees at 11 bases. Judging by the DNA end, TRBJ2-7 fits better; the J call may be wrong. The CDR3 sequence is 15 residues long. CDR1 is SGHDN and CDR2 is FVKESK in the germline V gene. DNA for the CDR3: TGTGCCAGCAGCCCCAGACTAGCGGGGTCCTACGAGCAGTACTTC. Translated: CASSPRLAGSYEQYF.

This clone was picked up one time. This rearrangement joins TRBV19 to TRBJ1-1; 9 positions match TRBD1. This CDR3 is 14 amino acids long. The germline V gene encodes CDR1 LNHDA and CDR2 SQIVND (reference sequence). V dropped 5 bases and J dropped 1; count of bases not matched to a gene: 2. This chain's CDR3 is CASSPQGANTEAFF. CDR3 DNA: TGTGCCAGTAGTCCACAGGGGGCGAACACTGAAGCTTTCTTT. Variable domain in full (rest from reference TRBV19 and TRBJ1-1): DGGITQSPKYLFRKEGQNVTLSCEQNLNHDAMYWYRQDPGQGLRLIYYSQIVNDFQKGDIAEGYSVSREKKESFPLTVTSAQKNPTAFYLCASSPQGANTEAFFGQGTRLTVV.

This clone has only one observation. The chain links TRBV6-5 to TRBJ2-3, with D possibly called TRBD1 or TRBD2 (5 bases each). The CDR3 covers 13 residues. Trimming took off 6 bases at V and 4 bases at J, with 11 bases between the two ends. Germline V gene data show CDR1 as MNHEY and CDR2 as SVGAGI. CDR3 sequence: CASRGPGADTQYF. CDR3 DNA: TGTGCCAGCAGGGGGCCCGGGGCAGATACGCAGTATTTT.

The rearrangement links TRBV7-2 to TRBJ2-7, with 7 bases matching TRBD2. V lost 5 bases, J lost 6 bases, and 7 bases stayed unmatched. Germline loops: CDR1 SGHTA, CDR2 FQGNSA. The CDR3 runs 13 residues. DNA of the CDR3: TGTGCCAGCAGCCCGGCGGGGGTGTCCGAGCAGTACTTC. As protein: CASSPAGVSEQYF.

The chain's CDR3 is CASSGTGKNSPLHF. The CDR3 bases are TGTGCCAGCAGTGGGACAGGGAAAAATTCACCCCTCCACTTT. The chain is built from TRBV2 and TRBJ1-6; 8 nucleotides match TRBD1. The ends lost 4 bases at V and 7 bases at J; junction bases unmatched: 3. The CDR3 is 14 residues long. Germline CDR1 SNHLY, CDR2 FYNNEI.

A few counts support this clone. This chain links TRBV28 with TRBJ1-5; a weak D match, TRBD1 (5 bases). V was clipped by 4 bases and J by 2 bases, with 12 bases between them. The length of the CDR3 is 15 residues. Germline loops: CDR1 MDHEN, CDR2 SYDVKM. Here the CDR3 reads CASSYGEGRNQPQHF. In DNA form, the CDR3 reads TGTGCCAGCAGTTACGGCGAGGGGCGCAATCAGCCCCAGCATTTT.

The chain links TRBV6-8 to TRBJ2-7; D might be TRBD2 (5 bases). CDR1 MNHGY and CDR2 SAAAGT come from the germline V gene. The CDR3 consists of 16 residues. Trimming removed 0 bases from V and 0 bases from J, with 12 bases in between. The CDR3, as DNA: TGTGCCAGCAGTTACTCGGGGAGCCCTAGCTCCTACGAGCAGTACTTC. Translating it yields CASSYSGSPSSYEQYF.

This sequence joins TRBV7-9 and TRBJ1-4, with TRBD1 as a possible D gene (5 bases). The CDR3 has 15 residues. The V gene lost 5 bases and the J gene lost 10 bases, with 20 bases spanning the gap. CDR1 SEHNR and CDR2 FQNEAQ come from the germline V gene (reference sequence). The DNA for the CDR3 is TGTGCCAGCAGCGTAGAGCCCCAGGGATCGAGAAAACTGTTTTTT. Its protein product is CASSVEPQGSRKLFF.

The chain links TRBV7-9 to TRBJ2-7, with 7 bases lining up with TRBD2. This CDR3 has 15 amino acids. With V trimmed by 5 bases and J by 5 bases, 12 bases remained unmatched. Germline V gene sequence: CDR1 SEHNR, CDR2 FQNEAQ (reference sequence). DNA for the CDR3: TGTGCCAGCAGCCCCCTCTCCAGCGGGGTCAACGAGCAGTACTTC. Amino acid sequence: CASSPLSSGVNEQYF. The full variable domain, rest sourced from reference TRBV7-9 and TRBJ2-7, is DTGVSQNPRHKITKRGQNVTFRCDPISEHNRLYWYRQTLGQGPEFLTYFQNEAQLEKSRLLSDRFSAERPKGSFSTLEIQRTEQGDSAMYLCASSPLSSGVNEQYFGPGTRLTVT.

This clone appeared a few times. CDR3 loop: CASSVGDARGSYEQYF. CDR3 coding DNA: TGTGCCAGCAGCGTAGGGGACGCCCGGGGATCCTACGAGCAGTACTTC. The J gene is TRBJ2-7, the V gene TRBV9; D tentatively reads TRBD1 or TRBD2 (5 bases each). There are 16 residues in the CDR3. Trimming took off 0 bases at V and 1 base at J, with 14 bases between the two ends. The V gene's germline CDR1 is SGDLS and CDR2 YYNGEE. The entire variable domain, with the rest obtained from reference TRBV9 and TRBJ2-7, is as follows: DSGVTQTPKHLITATGQRVTLRCSPRSGDLSVYWYQQSLDQGLQFLIQYYNGEERAKGNILERFSAQQFPDLHSELNLSSLELGDSALYFCASSVGDARGSYEQYFGPGTRLTVT.

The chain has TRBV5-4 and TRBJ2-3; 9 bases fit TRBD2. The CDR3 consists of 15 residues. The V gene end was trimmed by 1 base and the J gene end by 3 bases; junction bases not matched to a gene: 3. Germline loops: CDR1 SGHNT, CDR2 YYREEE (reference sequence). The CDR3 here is CASSLQRGETDTQYF. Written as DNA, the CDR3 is TGTGCCAGCAGCTTGCAGCGGGGGGAGACAGATACGCAGTATTTT.

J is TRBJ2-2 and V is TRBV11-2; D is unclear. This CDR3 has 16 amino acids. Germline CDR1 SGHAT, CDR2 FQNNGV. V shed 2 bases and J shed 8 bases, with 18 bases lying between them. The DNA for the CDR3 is TGTGCCAGCAGCTTACCCCGACTGGACCTACTTGGGGAGCTGTTTTTT. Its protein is CASSLPRLDLLGELFF.

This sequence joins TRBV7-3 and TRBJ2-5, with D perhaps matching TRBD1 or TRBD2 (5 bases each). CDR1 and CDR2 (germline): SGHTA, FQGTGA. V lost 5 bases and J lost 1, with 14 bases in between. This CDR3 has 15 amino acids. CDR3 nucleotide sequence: TGTGCCAGCAGCCGGTCGGGGACCCCCCAAGAGACCCAGTACTTC. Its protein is CASSRSGTPQETQYF.

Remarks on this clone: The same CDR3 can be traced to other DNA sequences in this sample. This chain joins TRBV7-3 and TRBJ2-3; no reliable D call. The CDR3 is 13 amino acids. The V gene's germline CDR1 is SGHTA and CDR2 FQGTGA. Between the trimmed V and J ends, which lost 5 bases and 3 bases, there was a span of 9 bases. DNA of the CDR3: TGTGCCAGCAGCCTTCTAGGTACAGATACGCAGTATTTT. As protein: CASSLLGTDTQYF. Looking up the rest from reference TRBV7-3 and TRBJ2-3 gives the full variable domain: GAGVSQTPSNKVTEKGKYVELRCDPISGHTALYWYRQSLGQGPEFLIYFQGTGAADDSGLPNDRFFAVRPEGSVSTLKIQRTERGDSAVYLCASSLLGTDTQYFGPGTRLTVL.

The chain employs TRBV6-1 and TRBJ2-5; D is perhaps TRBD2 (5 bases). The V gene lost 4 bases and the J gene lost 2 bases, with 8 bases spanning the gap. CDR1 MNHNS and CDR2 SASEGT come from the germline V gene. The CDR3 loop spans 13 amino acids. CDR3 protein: CASSGTLQETQYF. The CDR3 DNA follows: TGTGCCAGCAGTGGGACTCTGCAAGAGACCCAGTACTTC.

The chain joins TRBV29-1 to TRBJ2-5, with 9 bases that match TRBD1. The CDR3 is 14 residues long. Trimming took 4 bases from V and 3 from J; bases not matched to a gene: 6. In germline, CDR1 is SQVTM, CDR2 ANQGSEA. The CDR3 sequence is CSVATGTGKETQYF. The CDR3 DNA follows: TGCAGCGTTGCCACCGGGACAGGGAAAGAGACCCAGTACTTC.

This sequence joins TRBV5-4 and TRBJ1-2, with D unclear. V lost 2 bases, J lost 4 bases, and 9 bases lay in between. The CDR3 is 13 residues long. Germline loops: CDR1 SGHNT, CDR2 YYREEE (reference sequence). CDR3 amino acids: CASSFYRGYGYTF. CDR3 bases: TGTGCCAGCAGCTTTTACAGAGGCTATGGCTACACCTTC. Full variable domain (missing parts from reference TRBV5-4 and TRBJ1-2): ETGVTQSPTHLIKTRGQQVTLRCSSQSGHNTVSWYQQALGQGPQFIFQYYREEENGRGNFPPRFSGLQFPNYSSELNVNALELDDSALYLCASSFYRGYGYTFGSGTRLTVV.

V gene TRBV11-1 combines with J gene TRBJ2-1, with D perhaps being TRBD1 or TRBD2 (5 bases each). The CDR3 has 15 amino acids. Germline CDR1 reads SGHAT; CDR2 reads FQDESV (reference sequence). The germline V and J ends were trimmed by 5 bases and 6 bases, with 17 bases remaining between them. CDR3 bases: TGTGCCAGCAGCCTCCGGGACGGCCAGATCAATGAGCAGTTCTTC. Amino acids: CASSLRDGQINEQFF. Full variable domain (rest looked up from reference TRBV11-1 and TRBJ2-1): EAEVAQSPRYKITEKSQAVAFWCDPISGHATLYWYRQILGQGPELLVQFQDESVVDDSQLPKDRFSAERLKGVDSTLKIQPAELGDSAMYLCASSLRDGQINEQFFGPGTRLTVL.

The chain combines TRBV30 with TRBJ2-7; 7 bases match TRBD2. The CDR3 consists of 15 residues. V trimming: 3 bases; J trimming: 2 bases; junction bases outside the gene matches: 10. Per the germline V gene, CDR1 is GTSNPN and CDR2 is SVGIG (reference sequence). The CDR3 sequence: CAWRREGPSTYEQYF. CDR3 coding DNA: TGTGCCTGGAGGAGGGAGGGACCGTCGACCTACGAGCAGTACTTC. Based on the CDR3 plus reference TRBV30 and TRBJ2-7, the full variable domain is SQTIHQWPATLVQPVGSPLSLECTVEGTSNPNLYWYRQAAGRGLQLLFYSVGIGQISSEVPQNLSASRPQDRQFILSSKKLLLSDSGFYLCAWRREGPSTYEQYFGPGTRLTVT.

Here the CDR3 reads CAWSRQDGGYTF. In DNA, the CDR3 is TGTGCCTGGAGTCGTCAGGATGGAGGCTACACCTTC. This chain links TRBV30 with TRBJ1-2; D gene uncertain. This CDR3 is built from 12 residues. Trimming removed 2 bases from V and 8 bases from J, with 12 bases in between. The germline V gene has CDR1 GTSNPN and CDR2 SVGIG (reference sequence).

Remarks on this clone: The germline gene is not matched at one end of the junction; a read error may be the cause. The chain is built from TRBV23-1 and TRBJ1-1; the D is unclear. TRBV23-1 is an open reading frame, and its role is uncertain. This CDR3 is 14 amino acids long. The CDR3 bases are TGCGCCAGCAGTCAATCTGGACCAAACAGTGAAGCTTTCTTT. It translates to CASSQSGPNSEAFF.

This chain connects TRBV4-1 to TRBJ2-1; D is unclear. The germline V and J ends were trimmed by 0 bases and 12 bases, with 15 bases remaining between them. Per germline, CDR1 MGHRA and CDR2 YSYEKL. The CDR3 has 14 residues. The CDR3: CASSQDSVGRPQFF. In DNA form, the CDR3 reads TGCGCCAGCAGCCAAGACAGCGTGGGCAGACCGCAGTTCTTC.

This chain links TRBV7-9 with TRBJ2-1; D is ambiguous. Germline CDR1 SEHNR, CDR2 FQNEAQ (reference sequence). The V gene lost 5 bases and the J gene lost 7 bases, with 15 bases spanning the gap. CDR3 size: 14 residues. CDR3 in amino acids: CASSQLLWQNEQFF. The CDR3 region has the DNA TGTGCCAGCAGCCAACTTCTCTGGCAGAATGAGCAGTTCTTC.